Listed here are 11 T cell receptor beta chains from one sample, sequenced in a study of OX40 agonist ivuxolimab in advanced cancers. TCRdb's copy holds only in-frame clones and misses some; the assay was immunoSEQ multiplex PCR. Of 100,000 or so clones in the sample, more than 85% are singletons; the top ten hold 3.4%. The sequencing used CD4+ or CD8+ T cells sorted from blood, collected in a trial of the OX40 agonist ivuxolimab. The source of these receptors is an adult with an advanced solid tumor such as melanoma, head and neck, liver or kidney cancer.

This chain uses TRBV19 with TRBJ2-2; the D gene is possibly TRBD1 (6 bases). Between the trimmed V and J ends, which lost 8 bases and 6 bases, there was a span of 16 bases. Germline CDR1 reads LNHDA; CDR2 reads SQIVND (reference sequence). The length of the CDR3 is 14 residues. CDR3: CASDTGKSAGELFF. Written as DNA, the CDR3 is TGTGCCAGTGATACAGGGAAAAGCGCCGGGGAGCTGTTTTTT.

V is TRBV27 and J is TRBJ1-1, with D uncertain. Trimming took off 5 bases at V and 1 base at J, with 17 bases between the two ends. CDR3 length: 16 amino acids. Germline values: CDR1 MNHEY, CDR2 SMNVEV (reference sequence). CDR3 sequence reads: CASSPSMGIKNTEAFF. The CDR3 nucleotides are TGTGCCAGCAGTCCGTCTATGGGGATAAAGAACACTGAAGCTTTCTTT.

The chain carries TRBV15 and TRBJ1-5, with D perhaps TRBD1 (5 bases). CDR1 and CDR2 from the germline V gene are LNHNV and YYDKDF (reference sequence). The germline V and J ends were trimmed by 5 bases and 3 bases, with 14 bases remaining between them. CDR3 size: 15 residues. CDR3 protein: CATSLNGADNQPQHF. The CDR3 DNA reads as TGTGCCACCAGCCTCAATGGGGCTGACAATCAGCCCCAGCATTTT.

The chain recombines TRBV7-6 with TRBJ1-5, with D perhaps matching TRBD1 (5 bases). Germline lookup yields CDR1 SGHVS and CDR2 FNYEAQ. V was shortened by 4 bases and J by 6 bases, with 22 bases between the two germline ends. This CDR3 has 17 residues. CDR3 sequence reads: CASSSWPMGDSSQPQHF. The CDR3 DNA is TGTGCCAGCAGCTCCTGGCCGATGGGGGATTCGAGTCAGCCCCAGCATTTT.

CDR3 sequence: CASSPWTGSTEAFF. CDR3 DNA: TGTGCCAGTAGTCCTTGGACAGGGTCGACTGAAGCTTTCTTT. The V gene is TRBV19, the J gene TRBJ1-1, with 8 bases fitting TRBD1. Germline V CDR1 and CDR2: LNHDA, SQIVND (reference sequence). V trimming: 5 bases; J trimming: 5 bases; junction bases outside the gene matches: 7. CDR3 length: 14 amino acids.

This chain uses TRBV7-9 with TRBJ2-3, with D unclear. The CDR3 loop spans 13 amino acids. Looked up from germline, CDR1 is SEHNR and CDR2 is FQNEAQ (reference sequence). V was shortened by 4 bases and J by 3 bases, with 8 bases between the two germline ends. DNA of the CDR3: TGTGCCAGCAGCTCCTCTAGGACAGATACGCAGTATTTT. It encodes CASSSSRTDTQYF.

The chain is built from TRBV11-2 and TRBJ2-7; 7 positions match TRBD2. The trim removed 1 base at V and 4 bases at J, leaving 1 base unmatched. Germline values: CDR1 SGHAT, CDR2 FQNNGV. The CDR3 contains 13 residues. This chain's CDR3 is CASSLGREYEQYF. CDR3 in DNA: TGTGCCAGCAGCTTAGGGCGGGAGTACGAGCAGTACTTC.

The rearrangement joins TRBV14 to TRBJ2-1, with D uncertain. Germline CDR1 is SGHDN and CDR2 is FVKESK. Trimming stripped 8 bases from V and 9 bases from J, with 14 bases between. This CDR3 is built from 12 residues. The CDR3 region has the DNA TGTGCCAGCCCAGCCGGCTTGGGTGAGCAGTTCTTC. Its protein product is CASPAGLGEQFF.

This chain's CDR3 is CASSLTRPNGYNEQFF. The CDR3 DNA sequence: TGTGCCAGCAGTTTAACGCGGCCCAACGGGTACAATGAGCAGTTCTTC. This chain links TRBV27 with TRBJ2-1; D gene unclear. CDR1 MNHEY and CDR2 SMNVEV come from the germline V gene (reference sequence). V was pared by 2 bases and J by 4 bases, with 15 bases between. The CDR3 consists of 16 residues.

The chain recombines TRBV6-5 with TRBJ1-1, with D unresolved. Germline V CDR1 and CDR2: MNHEY, SVGAGI. V was cut by 7 bases and J by 1 base, with 10 bases left in between. The CDR3 is 13 residues long. The CDR3 loop reads CASKEAANTEAFF. The CDR3 DNA follows: TGTGCCAGCAAGGAGGCTGCGAACACTGAAGCTTTCTTT.

The rearrangement links TRBV6-5 to TRBJ2-3; D is undetermined. CDR1 is MNHEY, CDR2 SVGAGI, per germline. CDR3 length: 16 residues. V dropped 0 bases and J dropped 5 bases, with 15 bases sitting between them. The CDR3 is CASSYSNRVRRDTQYF. CDR3 nucleotides: TGTGCCAGCAGTTACTCTAATAGGGTCAGGAGAGATACGCAGTATTTT.